This TCR beta chain was sequenced for a study of blood T cell repertoires in COVID-19. Here immunoSEQ multiplex PCR was the method, and the copy in TCRdb shows in-frame clones only, minus some. This table holds 250,000 or so clones, around 82% found once. V dropped 0 bases and J dropped 3 bases, with 18 bases sitting between them. The CDR3 runs to 17 residues. Germline-derived CDR1 and CDR2 are SGHDT and YYEEEE. Material: PBMCs or T cells enriched from blood (not recorded which). This TCR was sampled from a man over 45 who had recovered from COVID-19. V gene TRBV5-6 combines with J gene TRBJ1-2, with a possible D match to TRBD1 (5 bases). CDR3 bases: TGTGCCAGCAGCTTGGTCCAGGGCCTGCGTTTGGACTATGGCTACACCTTC. Translating gives CASSLVQGLRLDYGYTF.